A single sample is the source of the 9 T cell receptor beta chains below, sequenced in a study of blood T cell repertoires in COVID-19. Assay used: immunoSEQ multiplex PCR; TCRdb lists only in-frame clones, some missing. This sample yields about 49,000 clones, of which approximately 80% are seen a single time; about 20% belongs to the top ten. What was sequenced was peripheral blood. These TCRs come from a woman of 80 years or more with COVID-19, enrolled during active disease.

The V and J genes are TRBV4-1 and TRBJ2-7, with 8 bases matching TRBD1. V dropped 3 bases and J dropped 4; count of bases not matched to a gene: 5. Germline-derived CDR1 and CDR2 are MGHRA and YSYEKL. The CDR3 totals 14 residues. The CDR3, as DNA: TGCGCCAGCAGCCACCCAGGGGGCGGTTACGAGCAGTACTTC. Translating gives CASSHPGGGYEQYF.

This rearrangement joins TRBV19 to TRBJ1-1, with 7 bases lining up with TRBD1. The CDR3 has 14 amino acids. Looked up from germline, CDR1 is LNHDA and CDR2 is SQIVND (reference sequence). V lost 6 bases and J lost 2; bases outside the gene matches: 6. In nucleotides, the CDR3 is TGTGCCAGTAGCCGTCGACAGGGTAACACTGAAGCTTTCTTT. As protein: CASSRRQGNTEAFF. The full variable domain, rest sourced from reference TRBV19 and TRBJ1-1, is DGGITQSPKYLFRKEGQNVTLSCEQNLNHDAMYWYRQDPGQGLRLIYYSQIVNDFQKGDIAEGYSVSREKKESFPLTVTSAQKNPTAFYLCASSRRQGNTEAFFGQGTRLTVV.

The V call is TRBV29-1, the J call TRBJ2-3, with 8 bases that match TRBD2. V lost 4 bases, J lost 3 bases, and 6 bases stayed unmatched. CDR3 length: 14 amino acids. Germline V gene lookup returns CDR1 SQVTM and CDR2 ANQGSEA. The CDR3 region is CSVAQAGGTDTQYF. DNA of the CDR3: TGCAGCGTTGCTCAGGCGGGAGGAACAGATACGCAGTATTTT.

The chain employs TRBV5-1 and TRBJ2-1, with D perhaps matching TRBD2 (5 bases). The CDR3 extends over 16 amino acids. Germline CDR1 is SGHRS and CDR2 is YFSETQ. Between the trimmed V and J ends, which lost 3 bases and 3 bases, there was a span of 16 bases. Here the CDR3 DNA reads TGCGCCAGCAGCTCGCGAGGAGGTAGTAACTACAATGAGCAGTTCTTC. It encodes CASSSRGGSNYNEQFF.

The V call is TRBV2, the J call TRBJ1-2; TRBD1 is a possible D gene (6 bases). This CDR3 is built from 13 residues. Trimming removed 6 bases from V and 4 bases from J, with 12 bases in between. CDR1 and CDR2 (germline): SNHLY, FYNNEI. This CDR3 is CASSQTGLYGYTF. CDR3 nucleotides: TGTGCCAGCAGCCAGACAGGACTCTATGGCTACACCTTC.

The CDR3 region is CASSQGPGGMNTEAFF. CDR3 sequence (DNA): TGTGCCAGCAGCCAAGGGCCAGGGGGTATGAACACTGAAGCTTTCTTT. The chain has TRBV14 and TRBJ1-1; 7 bases line up with TRBD1. The germline gives CDR1 SGHDN, CDR2 FVKESK. J was trimmed by 0 bases and V by 1 base; bases with no gene match: 5. There are 16 residues in the CDR3.

The chain links TRBV5-1 to TRBJ2-2; possible D gene TRBD1, 7 bases. CDR1 and CDR2 from the germline V gene are SGHRS and YFSETQ. The length of the CDR3 is 14 residues. Trimming removed 3 bases from V and 3 bases from J, with 9 bases in between. The CDR3 DNA follows: TGCGCCAGCAGCTCCAGGGGGGACACCGGGGAGCTGTTTTTT. Encoded protein: CASSSRGDTGELFF.

The V call is TRBV5-1, the J call TRBJ2-1, with 8 nucleotides matching TRBD1. The ends lost 5 bases at V and 5 bases at J; junction bases unmatched: 9. The CDR3 consists of 15 residues. Germline V gene sequence: CDR1 SGHRS, CDR2 YFSETQ. CDR3 sequence reads: CASRETGQDHNEQFF. In nucleotides, the CDR3 is TGCGCCAGCAGAGAGACGGGACAGGATCACAATGAGCAGTTCTTC.

This clone was counted only a few times. The gene calls are TRBV6-5 and TRBJ1-1, with D maybe TRBD1 (5 bases). Germline-derived CDR1 and CDR2 are MNHEY and SVGAGI. The CDR3 runs to 14 residues. V was shortened by 4 bases and J by 3 bases, with 12 bases between the two germline ends. CDR3 loop: CASSSQVWDTEAFF. The DNA for the CDR3 is TGTGCCAGCAGTTCACAGGTGTGGGACACTGAAGCTTTCTTT.